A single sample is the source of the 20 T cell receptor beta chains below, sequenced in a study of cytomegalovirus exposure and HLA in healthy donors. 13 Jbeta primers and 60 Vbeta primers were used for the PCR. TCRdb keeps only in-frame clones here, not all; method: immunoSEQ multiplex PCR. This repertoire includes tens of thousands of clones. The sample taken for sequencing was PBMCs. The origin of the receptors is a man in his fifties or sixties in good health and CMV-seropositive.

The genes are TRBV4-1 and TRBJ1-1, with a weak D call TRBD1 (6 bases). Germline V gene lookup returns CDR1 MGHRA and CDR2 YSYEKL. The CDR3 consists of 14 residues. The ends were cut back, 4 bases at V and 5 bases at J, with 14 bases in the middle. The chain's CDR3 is CASSPLRGQTEAFF. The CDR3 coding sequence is TGCGCCAGCAGCCCTCTCAGGGGTCAAACTGAAGCTTTCTTT.

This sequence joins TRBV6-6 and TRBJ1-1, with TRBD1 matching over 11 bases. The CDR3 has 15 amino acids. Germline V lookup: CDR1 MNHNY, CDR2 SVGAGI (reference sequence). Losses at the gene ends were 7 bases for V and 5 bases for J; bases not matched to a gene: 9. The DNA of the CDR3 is TGTGCCAGCAAACGGGGGGGGACAGGGGGAACTGAAGCTTTCTTT. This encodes CASKRGGTGGTEAFF.

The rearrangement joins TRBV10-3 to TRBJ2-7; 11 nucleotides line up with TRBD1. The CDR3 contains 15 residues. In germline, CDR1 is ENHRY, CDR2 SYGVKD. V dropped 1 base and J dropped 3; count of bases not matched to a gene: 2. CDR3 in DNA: TGTGCCATCAGTGAGTTGGGGACAGGGGGCTACGAGCAGTACTTC. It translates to CAISELGTGGYEQYF.

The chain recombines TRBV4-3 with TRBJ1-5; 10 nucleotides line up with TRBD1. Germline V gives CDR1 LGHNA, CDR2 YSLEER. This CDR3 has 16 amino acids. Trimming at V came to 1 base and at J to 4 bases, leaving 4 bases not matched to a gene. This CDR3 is CASSQVWTGGNQPQHF. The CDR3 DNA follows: TGCGCCAGCAGCCAAGTCTGGACAGGGGGTAATCAGCCCCAGCATTTT.

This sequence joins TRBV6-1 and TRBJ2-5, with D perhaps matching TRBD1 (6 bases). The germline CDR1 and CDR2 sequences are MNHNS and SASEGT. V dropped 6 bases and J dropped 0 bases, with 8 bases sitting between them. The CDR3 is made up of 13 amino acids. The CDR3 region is CASSGQYQETQYF. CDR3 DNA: TGTGCCAGCAGCGGACAGTACCAAGAGACCCAGTACTTC.

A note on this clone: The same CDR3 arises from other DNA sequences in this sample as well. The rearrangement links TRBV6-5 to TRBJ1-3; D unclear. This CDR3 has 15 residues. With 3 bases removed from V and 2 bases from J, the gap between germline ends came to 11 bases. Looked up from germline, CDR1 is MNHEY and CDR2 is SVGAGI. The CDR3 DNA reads TGTGCCAGCAGTTATAGCGGAGGTACTGGAAACACCATATATTTT. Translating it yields CASSYSGGTGNTIYF.

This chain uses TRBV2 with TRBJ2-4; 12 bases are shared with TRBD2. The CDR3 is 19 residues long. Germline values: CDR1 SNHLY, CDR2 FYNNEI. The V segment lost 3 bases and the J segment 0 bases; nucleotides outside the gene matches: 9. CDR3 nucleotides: TGTGCCAGCAGTGAGGCTAGCGGGAGGGTCCTGCTAGCCAAAAACATTCAGTACTTC. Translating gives CASSEASGRVLLAKNIQYF. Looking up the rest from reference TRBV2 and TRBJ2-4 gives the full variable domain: EPEVTQTPSHQVTQMGQEVILRCVPISNHLYFYWYRQILGQKVEFLVSFYNNEISEKSEIFDDQFSVERPDGSNFTLKIRSTKLEDSAMYFCASSEASGRVLLAKNIQYFGAGTRLSVL.

The CDR3 region has the DNA TGCAGCGTCGAGGGGGGGACCTTCTATGGCTACACCTTC. Its protein is CSVEGGTFYGYTF. The V and J genes are TRBV29-1 and TRBJ1-2, with D perhaps matching TRBD1 (6 bases). Per germline, CDR1 SQVTM and CDR2 ANQGSEA. Deletions cut 6 bases from V and 4 bases from J, with 15 bases between. The CDR3 has 13 amino acids. Full variable domain (remainder filled in from reference TRBV29-1 and TRBJ1-2): SAVISQKPSRDICQRGTSLTIQCQVDSQVTMMFWYRQQPGQSLTLIATANQGSEATYESGFVIDKFPISRPNLTFSTLTVSNMSPEDSSIYLCSVEGGTFYGYTFGSGTRLTVV.

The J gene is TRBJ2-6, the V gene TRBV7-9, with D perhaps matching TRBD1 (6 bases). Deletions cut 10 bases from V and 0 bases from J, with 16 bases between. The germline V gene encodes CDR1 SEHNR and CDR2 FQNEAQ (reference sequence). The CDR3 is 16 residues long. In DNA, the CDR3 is TGTGCCACCGGCTCAGGGGCACCCTCTGGGGCCAACGTCCTGACTTTC. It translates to CATGSGAPSGANVLTF.

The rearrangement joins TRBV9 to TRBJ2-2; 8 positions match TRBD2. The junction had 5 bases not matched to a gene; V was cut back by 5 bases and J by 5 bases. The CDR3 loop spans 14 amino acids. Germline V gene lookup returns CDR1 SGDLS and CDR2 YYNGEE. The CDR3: CASSLLAATGELFF. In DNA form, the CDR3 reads TGTGCCAGCAGTTTACTAGCGGCGACCGGGGAGCTGTTTTTT.

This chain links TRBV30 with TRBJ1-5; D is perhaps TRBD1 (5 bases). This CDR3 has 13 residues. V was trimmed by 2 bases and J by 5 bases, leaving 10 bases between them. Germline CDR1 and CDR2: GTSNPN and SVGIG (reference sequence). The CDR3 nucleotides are TGTGCCTGGAGTTCGGGGGTAGATCAGCCCCAGCATTTT. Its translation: CAWSSGVDQPQHF. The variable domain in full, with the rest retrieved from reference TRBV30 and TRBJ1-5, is SQTIHQWPATLVQPVGSPLSLECTVEGTSNPNLYWYRQAAGRGLQLLFYSVGIGQISSEVPQNLSASRPQDRQFILSSKKLLLSDSGFYLCAWSSGVDQPQHFGDGTRLSIL.

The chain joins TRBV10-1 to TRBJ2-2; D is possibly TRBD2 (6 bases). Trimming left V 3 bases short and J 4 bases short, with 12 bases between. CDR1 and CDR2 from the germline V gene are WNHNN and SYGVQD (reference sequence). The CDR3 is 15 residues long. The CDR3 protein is CASSDGGYGTGELFF. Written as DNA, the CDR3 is TGCGCCAGCAGTGACGGAGGGTACGGCACCGGGGAGCTGTTTTTT.

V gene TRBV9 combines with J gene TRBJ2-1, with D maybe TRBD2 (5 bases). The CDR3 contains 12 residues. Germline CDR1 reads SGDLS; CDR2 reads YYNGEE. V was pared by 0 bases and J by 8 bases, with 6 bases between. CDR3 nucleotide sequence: TGTGCCAGCAGCGTAGGGGGAGATGAGCAGTTCTTC. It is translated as CASSVGGDEQFF.

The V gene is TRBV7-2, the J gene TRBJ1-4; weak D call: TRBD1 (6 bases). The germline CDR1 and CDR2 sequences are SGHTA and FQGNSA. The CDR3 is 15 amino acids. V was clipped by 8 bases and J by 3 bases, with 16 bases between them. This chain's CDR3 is CASGGEGGANEKLFF. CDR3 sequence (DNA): TGTGCCAGCGGTGGGGAGGGGGGGGCTAATGAAAAACTGTTTTTT.

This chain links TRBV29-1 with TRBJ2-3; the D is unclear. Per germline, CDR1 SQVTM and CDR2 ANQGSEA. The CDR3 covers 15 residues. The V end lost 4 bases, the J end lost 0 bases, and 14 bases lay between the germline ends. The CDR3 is CSVVPGDSSTDTQYF. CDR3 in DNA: TGCAGCGTTGTTCCCGGTGACTCTAGCACAGATACGCAGTATTTT.

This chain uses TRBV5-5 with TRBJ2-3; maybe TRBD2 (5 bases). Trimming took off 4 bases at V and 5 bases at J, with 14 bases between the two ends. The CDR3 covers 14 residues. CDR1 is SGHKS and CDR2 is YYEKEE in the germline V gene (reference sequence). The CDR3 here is CASSPGVAKDTQYF. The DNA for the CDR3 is TGTGCCAGCAGCCCCGGGGTAGCGAAAGATACGCAGTATTTT.

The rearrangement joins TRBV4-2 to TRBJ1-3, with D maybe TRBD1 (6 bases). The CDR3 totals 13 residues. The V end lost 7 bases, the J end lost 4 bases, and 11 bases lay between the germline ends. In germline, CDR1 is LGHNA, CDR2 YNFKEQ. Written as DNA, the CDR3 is TGTGCCAGCAACAGGGAGTCCGGAAACACCATATATTTT. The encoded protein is CASNRESGNTIYF.

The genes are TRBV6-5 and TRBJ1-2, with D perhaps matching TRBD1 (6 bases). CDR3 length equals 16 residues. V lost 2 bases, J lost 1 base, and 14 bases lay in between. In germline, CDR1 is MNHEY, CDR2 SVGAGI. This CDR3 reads CASSYSYRAGNYGYTF. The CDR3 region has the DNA TGTGCCAGCAGTTACAGTTACAGGGCCGGTAACTATGGCTACACCTTC.

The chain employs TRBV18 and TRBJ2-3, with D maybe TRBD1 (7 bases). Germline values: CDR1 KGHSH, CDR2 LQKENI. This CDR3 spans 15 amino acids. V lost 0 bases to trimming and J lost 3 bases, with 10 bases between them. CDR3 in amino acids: CASSPPTGRTDTQYF. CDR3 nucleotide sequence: TGTGCCAGCTCACCACCGACAGGGAGGACAGATACGCAGTATTTT.

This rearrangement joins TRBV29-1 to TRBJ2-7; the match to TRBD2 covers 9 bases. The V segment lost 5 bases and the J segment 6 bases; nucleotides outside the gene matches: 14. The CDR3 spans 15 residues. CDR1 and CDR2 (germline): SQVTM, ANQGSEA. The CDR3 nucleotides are TGCAGCGTTATCCTGTACGGGACTAGCCTCCTCGAGCAGTACTTC. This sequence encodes CSVILYGTSLLEQYF.